A selection of T cell receptor beta chains follows, all from one sample in a study of neurological immune-mediated disorders. TCRdb fed the 5' RACE reads into MiXCR, producing one record per CDR3 protein. The data show 25,000 to 35,000 distinct CDR3 sequences, about 16% seen once. Sequencing used PBMCs. These receptor sequences come from a man aged 70-80 years in good health. CDR3s include the opening cysteine and the closing phenylalanine or tryptophan. A D gene is named only where the DNA matches it firmly. Size is omitted from some rows. Given values are once, few, many or a class for expanded clones.

>TRBJ2-1|TRBV7-2|.|many
TGTGCCAGCAGCCCTAAGAGCGGAAGCTCCTACAATGAGCAGTTCTTC
CASSPKSGSSYNEQFF
>TRBJ1-5|TRBV5-6|.|.
TGTGCCAGCAGCTCATACCCTCCCGACAATCAGCCCCAGCATTTT
CASSSYPPDNQPQHF
>TRBJ2-5|TRBV5-1|.|many
TGCGCCAGCAGCTCCACTCTTGGGGGCGGACAAGAGACCCAGTACTTC
CASSSTLGGGQETQYF
>TRBJ1-1|TRBV12-3/TRBV12-4|.|many
TGTGCCAGCAGTTTAGCGGAGGGCCGTGAAGCTTTCTTT
CASSLAEGREAFF
>TRBJ2-1|TRBV10-2|TRBD1|many
TGCGCCAGCAGGGACAGGGGCCCCACGTCCTACAATGAGCAGTTCTTC
CASRDRGPTSYNEQFF
>TRBJ1-2|TRBV6-2/TRBV6-3|.|many
TGTGCCAGCACGGAGCGTAACTATGGCTACACCTTC
CASTERNYGYTF
>TRBJ1-1|TRBV7-2|TRBD1|many
TGTGCCAGCAGCTTAGAGGCAGGGGGCTTTAACACTGAAGCTTTCTTT
CASSLEAGGFNTEAFF
>TRBJ2-3|TRBV24-1|TRBD2|many
TGTGCCACCAGTGCCAGGGAGGGGACAGATACGCAGTATTTT
CATSAREGTDTQYF
>TRBJ2-7|TRBV20-1|.|many
TGCAGTGCTGTATCCGGGACAACCACCTACGAGCAGTACTTC
CSAVSGTTTYEQYF
>TRBJ2-1|TRBV12-3/TRBV12-4|.|.
TGTGCCAGCAGTTTAGCACCTGACCCAGCCCGCTACAATGAGCAGTTCTTC
CASSLAPDPARYNEQFF
>TRBJ1-4|TRBV2|TRBD1|many
TGTGCCAGCACCTCGGACAGGGAGGCCTCCGGCGCTAATGAAAAACTGTTTTTT
CASTSDREASGANEKLFF
>TRBJ2-1|TRBV12-3/TRBV12-4|.|many
TGTGCCAGCAGTTTAGGGTGGTCCTCCTACAATGAGCAGTTCTTC
CASSLGWSSYNEQFF
>TRBJ1-1|TRBV6-5|TRBD1|few
TGTGCCAGCAGTTACTCCGGGACAGCGGTGTTTTCTGAAGCTTTCTTT
CASSYSGTAVFSEAFF
>TRBJ2-3|TRBV7-2|.|many
TGTGCCAGCAGCTTAGAGAGCACAGATACGCAGTATTTT
CASSLESTDTQYF
>TRBJ2-3|TRBV7-9|.|.
TGCGCCAGCAGCTTACGCGCAATGGCCACAGATACGCAGTATTTT
CASSLRAMATDTQYF
>TRBJ2-1|TRBV7-8|.|many
TGTGCCAGCAGCTTAGTTTGGACACCTAATGAGCAGTTCTTC
CASSLVWTPNEQFF
>TRBJ2-7|TRBV18|.|many
TGTGCCAGCTCACCACCAGGACTCCCGGTCTACGAGCAGTACTTC
CASSPPGLPVYEQYF
>TRBJ2-5|TRBV7-2|.|many
TGTGCCAGCAGCTTAGTCCCCACGATCAAGTACCAAGAGACCCAGTACTTC
CASSLVPTIKYQETQYF
>TRBJ2-7|TRBV5-1|.|many
TGCGCCAGCAGCTCGACCGGGAGCAACTACGAGCAGTACTTC
CASSSTGSNYEQYF
>TRBJ2-7|TRBV5-6|TRBD2|many
TGTGCCAGCAGCTGGACTAGCGGGGGAGTTACACACGTTGGATACGAGCAGTACTTC
CASSWTSGGVTHVGYEQYF
>TRBJ2-7|TRBV5-1|TRBD1|many
TGCGCCAGCAGCCCCTATTTCTCCGGGACAGGTTACTACGAGCAGTACTTC
CASSPYFSGTGYYEQYF
>TRBJ1-5|TRBV10-3|.|few
TGTGCCATCAGTGAGGGGGTCCAACTCAATCAGCCCCAGCATTTT
CAISEGVQLNQPQHF
>TRBJ2-3|TRBV7-7|.|many
TGTGCCAGCAGCCGGGCGGGTCGGACCACAGATACGCAGTATTTT
CASSRAGRTTDTQYF
>TRBJ1-1|TRBV9|.|many
TGTGCCAGCAGCTCCTCTTGGGGTTTTAACACTGAAGCTTTCTTT
CASSSSWGFNTEAFF
>TRBJ1-1|TRBV14|.|many
TGTGCCAGCAGCCAACGCACAGGGTGGAACACTGAAGCTTTCTTT
CASSQRTGWNTEAFF
>TRBJ1-6|TRBV7-2|.|many
TGTGCCAGCAGCCCCATGCGGCATTCACCCCTCCACTTT
CASSPMRHSPLHF
>TRBJ1-6|TRBV10-2|.|many
TGCGCCAGCAGCCGCCGGTCGTCCATCGGCCTCTTCCCAATAAGTTCTAAGGCCCTCCACTTT
CASSRRSSIGLFPISSKALHF
>TRBJ1-2|TRBV7-2|TRBD1|many
TGTGCCAGCAGCGAGTATGGGACAGGGTATGGCTACACCTTC
CASSEYGTGYGYTF
>TRBJ2-1|TRBV4-3|TRBD1|many
TGCGCCAGCAGCCAAGAGGCAGGGGGCTCGTACAATGAGCAGTTCTTC
CASSQEAGGSYNEQFF
>TRBJ2-1|TRBV20-1|.|.
TGCAGTGCTAGGGCCCTGGTTGGGGGCTTGAATGAGCAGTTCTTC
CSARALVGGLNEQFF
>TRBJ1-1|TRBV2|.|.
TGTGCCAGCAGTGAGCTCGAAGACACTGAAGCTTTCTTT
CASSELEDTEAFF
>TRBJ2-3|TRBV12-3/TRBV12-4|TRBD1|many
TGTGCCAGCAGTAACAGGGGAGTTGATACAGATACGCAGTATTTT
CASSNRGVDTDTQYF
>TRBJ1-2|TRBV11-2|.|many
TGTGCCAGCAGCTCGGGGGCGGCCCGCTACGGCTACACCTTC
CASSSGAARYGYTF
>TRBJ1-4|TRBV12-3/TRBV12-4|.|many
TGTGCCAGCAGAAAACAGGGAAATGAAAAACTGTTTTTT
CASRKQGNEKLFF
>TRBJ1-1|TRBV2|TRBD1|many
TGTGCCAGCAGGAGGACAGGTACTGAAGCTTTCTTT
CASRRTGTEAFF
>TRBJ2-7|TRBV7-9|.|many
TGTGCCAGCAGCTTAATGGGGGCGATTGGCTACGAGCAGTACTTC
CASSLMGAIGYEQYF
>TRBJ1-3|TRBV5-1|.|.
TGCGCCAGCAGCCGGTGGTCTAGAAACACCATATATTTT
CASSRWSRNTIYF
>TRBJ1-1|TRBV7-2|TRBD1|many
TGTGCCAGCAGCACTCAGGACAGGGGGCTTTGGAACACTGAAGCTTTCTTT
CASSTQDRGLWNTEAFF
>TRBJ1-5|TRBV5-1|.|.
TGCGCCAGCAGCTTGGGTCCAACTAGCAATCAGCCCCAGCATTTT
CASSLGPTSNQPQHF
>TRBJ1-1|TRBV20-1|.|many
TGCAGTGCTAGAGATGTAGGCCAGGGCGGCGCTGAAGCTTTCTTT
CSARDVGQGGAEAFF
>TRBJ2-3|TRBV5-1|TRBD2|.
TGCGCCAGCAGCCCAACTAGCGGCACGGATACGCAGTATTTT
CASSPTSGTDTQYF
>TRBJ2-1|TRBV9|TRBD2|many
TGTGCCAGCACGCCAACTAGCGGGGGTTTCCAGTTCTTC
CASTPTSGGFQFF
>TRBJ2-7|TRBV18|TRBD1|.
TGTGCCAGCTCACCCCCGGGACAGCCCTACGAGCAGTACTTC
CASSPPGQPYEQYF
>TRBJ2-3|TRBV28|.|many
TGTGCCAGCAGTTTAGTTGGGCGGGTGGCAGATACGCAGTATTTT
CASSLVGRVADTQYF
>TRBJ1-1|TRBV20-1|.|many
TGCAGTGCTAGAGTTAGTAACAGGGAGTTCGCTGAAGCTTTCTTT
CSARVSNREFAEAFF